The 22 T cell receptor beta chains presented below share a single source sample, sequenced in a study of blood T cell repertoires in COVID-19. TCRdb's table, derived via immunoSEQ multiplex PCR, lists solely in-frame clones and lacks some. The sample contains 75,000 to 100,000 clones, approximately 87% of which appear only once. Material: peripheral blood. All receptors derive from a human donor in a cohort sampled during active COVID-19.

The rearrangement uses TRBV5-6 and TRBJ1-2; 7 nucleotides align to TRBD1. With V trimmed by 4 bases and J by 6 bases, 9 bases remained unmatched. The CDR3 totals 14 residues. CDR1 SGHDT and CDR2 YYEEEE come from the germline V gene. The CDR3 loop is CASSAGRGRDGYTF. DNA of the CDR3: TGTGCCAGCAGCGCCGGGAGGGGGCGTGATGGCTACACCTTC. The variable domain in full, with the rest retrieved from reference TRBV5-6 and TRBJ1-2, is DAGVTQSPTHLIKTRGQQVTLRCSPKSGHDTVSWYQQALGQGPQFIFQYYEEEERQRGNFPDRFSGHQFPNYSSELNVNALLLGDSALYLCASSAGRGRDGYTFGSGTRLTVV.

This chain connects TRBV7-9 to TRBJ2-7, with a possible D match to TRBD2 (6 bases). The CDR3 has 13 amino acids. The germline V and J ends were trimmed by 6 bases and 2 bases, with 11 bases remaining between them. The germline V gene has CDR1 SEHNR and CDR2 FQNEAQ (reference sequence). The DNA for the CDR3 is TGTGCCAGCAGGTCGGGAGCCGCCTACGAGCAGTACTTC. This gives the protein CASRSGAAYEQYF.

The chain links TRBV7-9 to TRBJ1-6, with D unresolved. V was cut by 6 bases and J by 8 bases, with 17 bases left in between. Germline V lookup: CDR1 SEHNR, CDR2 FQNEAQ (reference sequence). The CDR3 totals 15 residues. CDR3 loop: CASSRLGSGHSPLHF. For the CDR3, the DNA is TGTGCCAGCAGTCGACTCGGAAGCGGTCATTCACCCCTCCACTTT.

The chain uses TRBV10-3 and TRBJ2-5; the match to TRBD1 covers 7 bases. Germline V gene lookup returns CDR1 ENHRY and CDR2 SYGVKD. This CDR3 region has 13 residues. V was clipped by 6 bases and J by 2 bases; unmatched bases: 3. The CDR3 sequence: CAIRRQGQETQYF. CDR3 nucleotide sequence: TGTGCCATCAGGAGACAGGGTCAAGAGACCCAGTACTTC.

The CDR3 DNA reads as TGTGCCAGCAGGCCACAGGTCTTTAACTACGAGCAGTACTTC. This translates into CASRPQVFNYEQYF. The V and J genes are TRBV11-2 and TRBJ2-7; the D gene is possibly TRBD1 (5 bases). Deletions cut 6 bases from V and 3 bases from J, with 15 bases between. The CDR3 is made up of 14 amino acids. CDR1 SGHAT and CDR2 FQNNGV come from the germline V gene. Together with reference TRBV11-2 and TRBJ2-7, the CDR3 gives the full variable domain: EAGVAQSPRYKIIEKRQSVAFWCNPISGHATLYWYQQILGQGPKLLIQFQNNGVVDDSQLPKDRFSAERLKGVDSTLKIQPAKLEDSAVYLCASRPQVFNYEQYFGPGTRLTVT.

The V and J genes are TRBV19 and TRBJ2-7; 11 nucleotides agree with TRBD2. Germline CDR1 is LNHDA and CDR2 is SQIVND (reference sequence). CDR3 length: 15 residues. V lost 5 bases, J lost 2 bases, and 5 bases stayed unmatched. CDR3 sequence (DNA): TGTGCCAGTAGTCAGGGACTAGCGGACGCCTACGAGCAGTACTTC. It translates to CASSQGLADAYEQYF.

Points on this clone: The sample carries other DNA sequences with the same CDR3. The CDR3 bases are TGTGCCTGGAGTGGACAGGGGTACGAGCAGTACTTC. It is translated as CAWSGQGYEQYF. This sequence joins TRBV30 and TRBJ2-7, with 8 positions matching TRBD1. V gave up 1 base and J gave up 4 bases; unmatched junction bases: 0. Germline V gene lookup returns CDR1 GTSNPN and CDR2 SVGIG (reference sequence). The CDR3 is 12 amino acids.

V gene TRBV6-5 combines with J gene TRBJ1-3; 7 bases agree with TRBD1. The CDR3 runs to 15 residues. With 5 bases clipped from V and 0 bases from J, the junction kept 4 bases outside the gene matches. Germline CDR1 MNHEY, CDR2 SVGAGI. The CDR3: CASSTDRISGNTIYF. The CDR3 bases are TGTGCCAGCAGTACGGACAGGATCTCTGGAAACACCATATATTTT.

The chain links TRBV7-9 to TRBJ1-3; no definite D call. This CDR3 spans 14 amino acids. Germline CDR1 SEHNR, CDR2 FQNEAQ (reference sequence). Trimming pared 2 bases from V and 11 bases from J, leaving 16 bases between. The CDR3 loop reads CASSLSTSSRAIYF. Here the CDR3 DNA reads TGTGCCAGCAGCTTATCCACCTCAAGCCGCGCCATATATTTT. Filled out from reference TRBV7-9 and TRBJ1-3, the complete variable domain reads DTGVSQNPRHKITKRGQNVTFRCDPISEHNRLYWYRQTLGQGPEFLTYFQNEAQLEKSRLLSDRFSAERPKGSFSTLEIQRTEQGDSAMYLCASSLSTSSRAIYFGEGSWLTVV.

The rearrangement uses TRBV19 and TRBJ2-3; 9 bases align to TRBD2. The V gene's germline CDR1 is LNHDA and CDR2 SQIVND (reference sequence). This CDR3 has 16 amino acids. V lost 5 bases to trimming and J lost 3 bases; unmatched junction nucleotides: 9. The CDR3 nucleotides read TGTGCCAGTAGTCTTCGGGCCCTAGCGGGGACAGATACGCAGTATTTT. This translates into CASSLRALAGTDTQYF.

The rearrangement links TRBV30 to TRBJ1-3, with D uncertain. Trimming shortened V by 6 bases and J by 0 bases, and 12 bases separated the two germline ends. Germline CDR1 GTSNPN, CDR2 SVGIG (reference sequence). The CDR3 runs to 14 residues. CDR3 bases: TGTGCCTGCTCCGTAACTAGCTCTGGAAACACCATATATTTT. Encoded protein: CACSVTSSGNTIYF.

The V and J genes are TRBV13 and TRBJ1-2, with 7 bases identical to TRBD1. Germline-derived CDR1 and CDR2 are PRHDT and FYEKMQ (reference sequence). CDR3 length: 14 amino acids. Trimming took 5 bases from V and 3 from J; bases not matched to a gene: 6. Here the CDR3 DNA reads TGTGCCAGCAGCGAAAGGGGGCGCGACTATGGCTACACCTTC. Amino acids: CASSERGRDYGYTF.

This clone has a single count. The chain recombines TRBV24-1 with TRBJ2-2; 9 positions agree with TRBD2. Germline CDR1 is KGHDR and CDR2 is SFDVKD. This CDR3 region has 17 residues. V was clipped by 3 bases and J by 4 bases; unmatched bases: 8. For the CDR3, the DNA is TGTGCCACCAGTGATACCCTTAGCGGGAGAACCACCGGGGAGCTGTTTTTT. Its protein product is CATSDTLSGRTTGELFF.

The rearrangement uses TRBV6-5 and TRBJ2-1; D not resolved. The CDR3 runs to 11 residues. V was pared by 6 bases and J by 8 bases, with 8 bases between. CDR1 MNHEY and CDR2 SVGAGI come from the germline V gene. The CDR3 nucleotides are TGTGCCAGCAGATTTTCGGATGAGCAGTTCTTC. Encoded protein: CASRFSDEQFF.

The CDR3, as DNA: TGCGCCAGCAGCCCCTCAGGACAGGGAGGCCAAGAGACCCAGTACTTC. This gives the protein CASSPSGQGGQETQYF. This chain connects TRBV5-1 to TRBJ2-5; 8 bases are shared with TRBD1. Germline trimming cut 4 bases from V and 1 base from J; bases unmatched to any gene: 9. This CDR3 region has 16 residues. Germline lookup yields CDR1 SGHRS and CDR2 YFSETQ.

The V and J genes are TRBV19 and TRBJ1-2, with 7 bases that match TRBD1. CDR3 length equals 15 residues. Germline loops: CDR1 LNHDA, CDR2 SQIVND (reference sequence). J lost 2 bases, V lost 5 bases, and 8 bases had no gene match. CDR3 in DNA: TGTGCCAGTAGTCTTGGGACAGCCTTAAACTATGGCTACACCTTC. Translating it yields CASSLGTALNYGYTF.

This clone was recorded once. The J gene is TRBJ1-4, the V gene TRBV10-2; 11 bases are a match to TRBD1. The germline V gene has CDR1 WSHSY and CDR2 SAAADI. The trim removed 6 bases at V and 7 bases at J, leaving 7 bases unmatched. The CDR3 length is 15 residues. The CDR3: CASRAGTGGGEKLFF. CDR3 bases: TGCGCCAGCAGGGCCGGGACAGGGGGAGGTGAAAAACTGTTTTTT.

In its sample, this clone was seen once. CDR3 DNA: TGCGCCAGCAGCCACAGGGCGGGAGGGCCAGATACGCAGTATTTT. Translation gives CASSHRAGGPDTQYF. The V and J genes are TRBV4-1 and TRBJ2-3, with TRBD2 matching 9 bases. The length of the CDR3 is 15 residues. The germline CDR1 and CDR2 sequences are MGHRA and YSYEKL. J gave up 4 bases and V 3 bases, and 5 bases lay outside the gene matches.

The rearrangement links TRBV4-3 to TRBJ2-7; D call uncertain. Germline lookup yields CDR1 LGHNA and CDR2 YSLEER. V gave up 0 bases and J gave up 0 bases, with 6 bases separating them. The CDR3 extends over 14 amino acids. CDR3 sequence: CASSQDRSSYEQYF. The CDR3 DNA reads TGCGCCAGCAGCCAAGATCGGTCCTCCTACGAGCAGTACTTC.

The chain is built from TRBV29-1 and TRBJ2-3, with TRBD2 matching over 9 bases. The V gene end was trimmed by 4 bases and the J gene end by 2 bases; junction bases not matched to a gene: 13. The germline V gene encodes CDR1 SQVTM and CDR2 ANQGSEA. The CDR3 has 17 amino acids. The CDR3 is CSVAGAGGPRYTDTQYF. CDR3 in DNA: TGCAGCGTTGCAGGGGCGGGAGGGCCGCGGTACACAGATACGCAGTATTTT.

The CDR3: CASSSQGPSNEKLFF. The CDR3 DNA reads TGTGCCAGCAGTTCACAGGGACCTAGCAATGAAAAACTGTTTTTT. J is TRBJ1-4 and V is TRBV28; a weak D match, TRBD1 (6 bases). The CDR3 has 15 amino acids. V was cut by 4 bases and J by 5 bases, with 14 bases left in between. The germline V gene encodes CDR1 MDHEN and CDR2 SYDVKM.

This chain uses TRBV15 with TRBJ1-2, with unresolved D. Germline CDR1 LNHNV, CDR2 YYDKDF (reference sequence). This CDR3 contains 15 residues. V was trimmed by 1 base and J by 4 bases, leaving 13 bases between them. CDR3 DNA sequence: TGTGCCACCAGCAGAGGTAGAGGGATGATCTATGGCTACACCTTC. Its translation: CATSRGRGMIYGYTF. The full variable domain, with the rest looked up from reference TRBV15 and TRBJ1-2, is DAMVIQNPRYQVTQFGKPVTLSCSQTLNHNVMYWYQQKSSQAPKLLFHYYDKDFNNEADTPDNFQSRRPNTSFCFLDIRSPGLGDTAMYLCATSRGRGMIYGYTFGSGTRLTVV.